This TCR beta chain was documented in a study of blood T cell repertoires in COVID-19. This CDR3 has 14 residues. V was shortened by 0 bases and J by 7 bases, with 11 bases between the two germline ends. Germline CDR1 and CDR2: SGDLS and YYNGEE. The table came from immunoSEQ multiplex PCR; TCRdb's copy has only in-frame clones and leaves some out. The sample carries fewer than 200,000 clones, approximately 84% recorded once. The rearrangement joins TRBV9 to TRBJ2-1; D might be TRBD1 (6 bases). The source is a woman in her forties with acute COVID-19. The material sequenced was PBMCs or T cells enriched from blood (not recorded which). CDR3 in amino acids: CASSVDRAGNEQFF. The CDR3 DNA is TGTGCCAGCAGCGTAGACAGGGCTGGGAATGAGCAGTTCTTC.